The next 24 T cell receptor beta chains were all read from a single sample in a study of blood T cell repertoires in COVID-19. TCRdb keeps only in-frame clones here, not all; method: immunoSEQ multiplex PCR. Found here are approximately 100,000 clones, about 80% of them singletons; the top ten hold less than 25%. Input material: peripheral blood. These receptors were collected from a man between 65 and 85 years old with acute or convalescent COVID-19.

The V gene is TRBV11-3, the J gene TRBJ2-1, with TRBD1 matching 9 bases. Germline trimming cut 5 bases from V and 5 bases from J; bases unmatched to any gene: 7. CDR1 and CDR2 (germline): SGHNT, YENEEA. The CDR3 contains 15 residues. DNA for the CDR3: TGTGCCAGCAGCCCGGGACAGGGTATCCACAATGAGCAGTTCTTC. Its protein is CASSPGQGIHNEQFF.

The genes are TRBV11-3 and TRBJ2-7; 9 nucleotides match TRBD2. CDR1 SGHNT and CDR2 YENEEA come from the germline V gene. This CDR3 comprises 15 residues. With 0 bases clipped from V and 6 bases from J, the junction kept 6 bases outside the gene matches. The CDR3 nucleotides read TGTGCCAGCAGCTTAGAGGGGGGACTAGCTTCCGAGCAGTACTTC. Translating it yields CASSLEGGLASEQYF.

The chain carries TRBV4-2 and TRBJ1-5; D is perhaps TRBD1 (5 bases). Trimming took 0 bases from V and 0 from J, leaving 9 bases between them. The V gene's germline CDR1 is LGHNA and CDR2 YNFKEQ. The CDR3 sequence is 16 residues long. Here the CDR3 DNA reads TGTGCCAGCAGCCAAGATCACAGGAATAGCAATCAGCCCCAGCATTTT. It codes for CASSQDHRNSNQPQHF.

This chain uses TRBV3-1 (or the pseudogene TRBV3-2) with TRBJ2-5; D may be TRBD2 (5 bases). This CDR3 contains 16 residues. V was pared by 2 bases and J by 4 bases, with 17 bases between. Germline V gives CDR1 LGHDT, CDR2 YNNKEL (reference sequence). The CDR3 here is CASSQTMTRRRETQYF. For the CDR3, the DNA is TGTGCCAGCAGCCAAACCATGACTCGGAGGCGAGAGACCCAGTACTTC.

The V gene is TRBV10-3, the J gene TRBJ1-5; 8 bases fit TRBD1. V gave up 0 bases and J gave up 3 bases; unmatched junction bases: 1. CDR3 length: 15 amino acids. Germline CDR1 is ENHRY and CDR2 is SYGVKD. CDR3 protein: CAISESDRANQPQHF. DNA for the CDR3: TGTGCCATCAGTGAGTCGGACAGGGCCAATCAGCCCCAGCATTTT.

The chain has TRBV5-5 and TRBJ1-5; D remains unclear. V lost 0 bases and J 7 bases, leaving 5 bases between the germline ends. This CDR3 contains 12 residues. The germline gives CDR1 SGHKS, CDR2 YYEKEE (reference sequence). The CDR3 coding sequence is TGTGCCAGCAGCTTGGGGAGCCAGCCCCAGCATTTT. Translating it yields CASSLGSQPQHF. Variable domain in full (rest from reference TRBV5-5 and TRBJ1-5): DAGVTQSPTHLIKTRGQQVTLRCSPISGHKSVSWYQQVLGQGPQFIFQYYEKEERGRGNFPDRFSARQFPNYSSELNVNALLLGDSALYLCASSLGSQPQHFGDGTRLSIL.

This clone was counted a few times. The V and J genes are TRBV2 and TRBJ2-7; D gene ambiguous. CDR1 and CDR2 from the germline V gene are SNHLY and FYNNEI. V gave up 6 bases and J gave up 6 bases, with 18 bases separating them. The CDR3 sequence is 14 residues long. CDR3 in amino acids: CASRVLVVLGEQYF. The CDR3 nucleotides read TGTGCCAGCAGGGTACTCGTAGTACTCGGCGAGCAGTACTTC.

In this sample, this clone turned up a few times. CDR3 sequence reads: CASSLVRDTEAFF. CDR3 nucleotide sequence: TGCGCCAGCAGCTTGGTACGGGACACTGAAGCTTTCTTT. The chain couples TRBV5-1 to TRBJ1-1, with D hard to call. The CDR3 is 13 amino acids. The V and J ends lost 0 bases and 3 bases respectively, with 6 bases between them. CDR1 SGHRS and CDR2 YFSETQ come from the germline V gene.

The gene calls are TRBV7-2 and TRBJ2-2; TRBD1 might be the D (5 bases). Germline V lookup: CDR1 SGHTA, CDR2 FQGNSA. The CDR3 runs to 17 residues. Trimming stripped 1 base from V and 4 bases from J, with 16 bases between. The CDR3 DNA sequence: TGTGCCAGCAGCTTAGACCGGCAGGGTTGGAGCACCGGGGAGCTGTTTTTT. The encoded protein is CASSLDRQGWSTGELFF.

The J gene is TRBJ2-5, the V gene TRBV5-1, with D uncertain. The CDR3 contains 13 residues. Per germline, CDR1 SGHRS and CDR2 YFSETQ. The germline V and J ends were trimmed by 1 base and 4 bases, with 8 bases remaining between them. CDR3 in DNA: TGCGCCAGCAGCTTGTTCGGCGGAGAGACCCAGTACTTC. It yields the protein CASSLFGGETQYF.

This clone was detected only a few times. The rearrangement links TRBV28 to TRBJ1-1; D is unclear. Germline V gene lookup returns CDR1 MDHEN and CDR2 SYDVKM. Deletions cut 5 bases from V and 2 bases from J, with 18 bases between. The CDR3 runs 16 residues. The CDR3 bases are TGTGCCAGCAGTGAGGGCCGGGCATACGCTAACACTGAAGCTTTCTTT. The encoded protein is CASSEGRAYANTEAFF.

The chain has TRBV4-2 and TRBJ2-3, with TRBD2 identical over 8 bases. V shed 5 bases, J shed 2 bases, and the junction held 9 bases outside the gene matches. This CDR3 comprises 16 residues. Germline CDR1 and CDR2: LGHNA and YNFKEQ. CDR3 in amino acids: CASSSRGGGSTDTQYF. The DNA for the CDR3 is TGTGCCAGCAGCTCTCGGGGGGGCGGGTCCACAGATACGCAGTATTTT.

The V and J genes are TRBV6-2 or TRBV6-3 and TRBJ1-1; the D is unclear. The germline V gene encodes CDR1 MNHEY and CDR2 SVGEGT. This CDR3 spans 13 amino acids. Trimming removed 6 bases at V and 3 bases at J, with 11 bases between. CDR3 amino acids: CASSPVWHTEAFF. CDR3 bases: TGTGCCAGCAGCCCCGTCTGGCACACTGAAGCTTTCTTT.

CDR3 DNA: TGTGCCATCAACCCCTCAACAAGCTCCTACAATGAGCAGTTCTTC. This encodes CAINPSTSSYNEQFF. The V and J genes are TRBV10-3 and TRBJ2-1, with D hard to call. Germline V gene lookup returns CDR1 ENHRY and CDR2 SYGVKD. The CDR3 length is 15 residues. Trimming removed 7 bases from V and 0 bases from J, with 13 bases in between.

The chain links TRBV10-3 to TRBJ2-7; TRBD2 aligns across 13 bases. Germline-derived CDR1 and CDR2 are ENHRY and SYGVKD. The CDR3 covers 15 residues. After removal of 3 bases from V and 3 bases from J, the junction contained 2 bases not matched to a gene. The CDR3 reads CAISEGTSGDYEQYF. CDR3 coding DNA: TGTGCCATCAGTGAAGGGACTAGCGGGGACTACGAGCAGTACTTC.

In this sample, this clone turned up a few times. The gene calls are TRBV2 and TRBJ2-7; D is perhaps TRBD2 (6 bases). V lost 8 bases to trimming and J lost 0 bases, with 8 bases between them. CDR1 and CDR2 (germline): SNHLY, FYNNEI. The CDR3 is 12 residues long. The CDR3 DNA reads as TGTGCCAGCCGGGACTTCTCCTACGAGCAGTACTTC. This gives the protein CASRDFSYEQYF. Supplemented by reference TRBV2 and TRBJ2-7, the full variable domain reads EPEVTQTPSHQVTQMGQEVILRCVPISNHLYFYWYRQILGQKVEFLVSFYNNEISEKSEIFDDQFSVERPDGSNFTLKIRSTKLEDSAMYFCASRDFSYEQYFGPGTRLTVT.

V is TRBV6-6 and J is TRBJ2-2; possible D gene TRBD2, 6 bases. Germline CDR1 MNHNY, CDR2 SVGAGI (reference sequence). CDR3 length equals 14 residues. V was trimmed by 10 bases and J by 0 bases, leaving 12 bases between them. The CDR3 nucleotides are TGTGCCACCCGTCCGGGAGCGAACACCGGGGAGCTGTTTTTT. Translating it yields CATRPGANTGELFF.

This clone was counted only a few times. J is TRBJ1-1 and V is TRBV28, with 10 bases lining up with TRBD1. J lost 4 bases, V lost 5 bases, and 7 bases had no gene match. Germline CDR1 and CDR2: MDHEN and SYDVKM. The CDR3 sequence is 15 residues long. In DNA form, the CDR3 reads TGTGCCAGCAGTCCCGGGACAGGGGTTTTCACTGAAGCTTTCTTT. The encoded protein is CASSPGTGVFTEAFF.

CDR3 amino acids: CASSLEQGTETQYF. CDR3 sequence (DNA): TGTGCCAGCAGCTTAGAGCAGGGTACGGAGACCCAGTACTTC. The rearrangement uses TRBV7-2 and TRBJ2-5, with a possible D match to TRBD1 (5 bases). The length of the CDR3 is 14 residues. Germline CDR1 is SGHTA and CDR2 is FQGNSA. V lost 1 base to trimming and J lost 5 bases, with 11 bases between them.

About this clone: This sequence may be a read error, since a much larger clone differs from it by one base. In DNA, the CDR3 is TGTGCCAGCAGCCCAGGACTAGCGGGAGGCTACGAGCAGTACTTC. The encoded protein is CASSPGLAGGYEQYF. The gene calls are TRBV9 and TRBJ2-7; TRBD2 matches at 14 bases. Per germline, CDR1 SGDLS and CDR2 YYNGEE. Losses at the gene ends were 4 bases for V and 3 bases for J; bases not matched to a gene: 3. The CDR3 has 15 amino acids.

The chain uses TRBV24-1 and TRBJ1-2, with TRBD1 as a possible D gene (5 bases). Germline V gives CDR1 KGHDR, CDR2 SFDVKD. Deletions cut 4 bases from V and 2 bases from J, with 7 bases between. This CDR3 contains 13 residues. The CDR3 DNA sequence: TGTGCCACCAGTGAACCAGGGAACTATGGCTACACCTTC. Protein product: CATSEPGNYGYTF.

V usage is TRBV6-4 and J usage is TRBJ2-5; D gene uncertain. Germline V gene sequence: CDR1 MRHNA, CDR2 SNTAGT. V was pared by 2 bases and J by 3 bases, with 7 bases between. The CDR3 has 13 amino acids. This CDR3 reads CASSDQPEETQYF. CDR3 DNA: TGTGCCAGCAGTGACCAACCGGAAGAGACCCAGTACTTC.

The CDR3 sequence: CASSLADRGTNEKLFF. In DNA, the CDR3 is TGTGCCAGCAGCTTGGCCGACAGGGGGACTAATGAAAAACTGTTTTTT. The chain has TRBV5-6 and TRBJ1-4; 9 bases fit TRBD1. CDR1 and CDR2 from the germline V gene are SGHDT and YYEEEE. Unmatched junction bases numbered 2, after V lost 0 bases and J lost 2 bases. There are 16 residues in the CDR3.

The rearrangement joins TRBV5-1 to TRBJ1-4; D not certain. The CDR3 is 16 residues long. V lost 0 bases, J lost 0 bases, and 9 bases lay in between. Germline-derived CDR1 and CDR2 are SGHRS and YFSETQ. The CDR3 DNA is TGCGCCAGCAGCTTGGGAGGGAGGGCAACTAATGAAAAACTGTTTTTT. Amino acid sequence: CASSLGGRATNEKLFF.